This TCR beta chain was retrieved from a study of identifying expanded T cells in peripheral blood. Findings and caveats of the study: Two-week clone count variance significantly increased as total template count grew.

V lost 2 bases, J lost 0 bases, and 16 bases lay in between. The V gene's germline CDR1 is MGHRA and CDR2 YSYEKL. The CDR3 totals 18 residues. In regard to this clone: Its antigen is still unknown.

Sequencing was performed with immunoSEQ multiplex PCR; in TCRdb, only in-frame clones are kept and a portion is missing. The table includes about 110,000 clones, 88% detected once. No infections or other immune events were documented during collection. The receptor was isolated from a person aged 18 to 69 in good health. V usage is TRBV4-1 and J usage is TRBJ1-4, with D possibly being TRBD1 (6 bases). The material sequenced was blood. Here the CDR3 DNA reads TGCGCCAGCAGCCAAAGACCTCAGGGGATCGCAACTAATGAAAAACTGTTTTTT. This encodes CASSQRPQGIATNEKLFF.